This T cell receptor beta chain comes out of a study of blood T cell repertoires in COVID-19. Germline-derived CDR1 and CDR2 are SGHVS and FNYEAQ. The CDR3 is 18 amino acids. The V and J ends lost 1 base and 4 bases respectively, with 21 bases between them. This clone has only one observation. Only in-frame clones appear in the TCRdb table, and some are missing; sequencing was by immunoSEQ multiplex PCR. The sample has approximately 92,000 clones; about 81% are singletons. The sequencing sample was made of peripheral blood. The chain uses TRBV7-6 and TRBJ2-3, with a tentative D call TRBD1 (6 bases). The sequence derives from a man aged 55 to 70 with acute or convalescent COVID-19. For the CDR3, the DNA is TGTGCCAGCAGCTTAGTGGGTACAGGGTCGAATTCGCCAGATACGCAGTATTTT. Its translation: CASSLVGTGSNSPDTQYF.